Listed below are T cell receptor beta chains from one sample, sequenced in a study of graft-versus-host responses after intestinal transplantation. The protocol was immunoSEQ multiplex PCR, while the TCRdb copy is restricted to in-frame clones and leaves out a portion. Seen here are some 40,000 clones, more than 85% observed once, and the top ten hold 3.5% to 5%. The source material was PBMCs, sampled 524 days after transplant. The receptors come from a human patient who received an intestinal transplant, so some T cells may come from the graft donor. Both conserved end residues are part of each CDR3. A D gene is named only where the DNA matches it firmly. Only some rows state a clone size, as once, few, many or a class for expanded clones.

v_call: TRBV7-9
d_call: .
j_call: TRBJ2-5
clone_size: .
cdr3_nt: TGTGCCAGCAGCTTCGGCAGGGCCTCCCAAGAGACCCAGTACTTC
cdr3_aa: CASSFGRASQETQYF

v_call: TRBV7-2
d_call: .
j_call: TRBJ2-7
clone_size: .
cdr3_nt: TGTGCCAGCAGCTTAGTTTCCTCTAGCGTATTCTCCTACGAGCAGTACTTC
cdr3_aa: CASSLVSSSVFSYEQYF

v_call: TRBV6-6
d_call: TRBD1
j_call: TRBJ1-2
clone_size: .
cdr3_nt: TGTGCCAGCAGTTCTCGACAGGGTCCCAACTATGGCTACACCTTC
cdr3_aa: CASSSRQGPNYGYTF

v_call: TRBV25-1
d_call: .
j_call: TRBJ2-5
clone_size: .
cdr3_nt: TGTGCCAGCAGTGATGATCTCTCTTGGGAGACCCAGTACTTC
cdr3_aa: CASSDDLSWETQYF

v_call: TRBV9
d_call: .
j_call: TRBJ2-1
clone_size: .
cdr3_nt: TGTGCCAGCAGCGGCAGGGGTTATGAGCAGTTCTTC
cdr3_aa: CASSGRGYEQFF

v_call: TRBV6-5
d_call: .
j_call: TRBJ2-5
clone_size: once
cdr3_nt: TGTGCCAGCAGGAACCCGCCAGGGACGGGTGAGACCCAGTACTTC
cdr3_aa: CASRNPPGTGETQYF

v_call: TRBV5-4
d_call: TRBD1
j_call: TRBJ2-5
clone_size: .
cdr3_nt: TGTGCCAGCAGCCTGGGGACAGGGACAGAGACCCAGTACTTC
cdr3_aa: CASSLGTGTETQYF

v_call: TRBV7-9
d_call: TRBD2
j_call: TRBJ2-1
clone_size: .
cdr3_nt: TGTGCCAGCAGTCCGGGACTAGCGGGGTACAATGAGCAGTTCTTC
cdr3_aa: CASSPGLAGYNEQFF

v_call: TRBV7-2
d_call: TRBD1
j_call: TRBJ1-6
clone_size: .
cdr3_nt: TGTGCCAGCAGCTCGGACAGGGGGAGTTCACCCCTCCACTTT
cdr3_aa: CASSSDRGSSPLHF

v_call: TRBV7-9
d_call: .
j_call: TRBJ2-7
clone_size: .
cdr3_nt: TGTGCCAGCAGCTTAAGACGTAGCATCTACGAGCAGTACTTC
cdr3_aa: CASSLRRSIYEQYF

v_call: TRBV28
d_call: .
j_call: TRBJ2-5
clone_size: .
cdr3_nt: TGTGCCAGCAGCATCACAGGGAAGACCCAGTACTTC
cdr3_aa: CASSITGKTQYF

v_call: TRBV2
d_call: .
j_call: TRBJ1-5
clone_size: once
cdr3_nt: TGTGCCAGCAGCGCCGACGGGACGTCGCGGGATCAGCCCCAGCATTTT
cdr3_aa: CASSADGTSRDQPQHF

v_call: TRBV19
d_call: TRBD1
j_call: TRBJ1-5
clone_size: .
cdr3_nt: TGTGCCAGTAGACCGGGACAGCAGGATCAGCCCCAGCATTTT
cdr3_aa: CASRPGQQDQPQHF

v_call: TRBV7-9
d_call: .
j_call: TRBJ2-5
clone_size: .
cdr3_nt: TGTGCCAGCAGCTTAGCGCGCTTCGCGGAGACCCAGTACTTC
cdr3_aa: CASSLARFAETQYF

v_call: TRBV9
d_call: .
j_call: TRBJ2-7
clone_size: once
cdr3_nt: TGTGCCAGCAGCGCTAGCGGGACAGGGAACTACGAGCAGTACTTC
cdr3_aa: CASSASGTGNYEQYF

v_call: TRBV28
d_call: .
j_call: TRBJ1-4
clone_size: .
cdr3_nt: TGTGCCAGCAGTTCCCGGGACTTTGAAAAACTGTTTTTT
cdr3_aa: CASSSRDFEKLFF

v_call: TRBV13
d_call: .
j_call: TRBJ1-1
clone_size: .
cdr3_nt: TGTGCCAGCACCCGCCGGGGGGCTGACACTGAAGCTTTCTTT
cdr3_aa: CASTRRGADTEAFF

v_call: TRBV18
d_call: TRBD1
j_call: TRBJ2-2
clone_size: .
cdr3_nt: TGTGCCAGCTCTCGAACAGGGGGCTCCGGGGAGCTGTTTTTT
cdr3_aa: CASSRTGGSGELFF

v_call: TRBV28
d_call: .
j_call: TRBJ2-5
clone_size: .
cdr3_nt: TGTGCCAGCAGTTATGGGCTAGGAATGACCCAAGAGACCCAGTACTTC
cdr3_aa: CASSYGLGMTQETQYF

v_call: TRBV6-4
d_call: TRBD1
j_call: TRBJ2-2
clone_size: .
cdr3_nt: TGTGCCAGCAGTGCCTCAGGGGGACCGAACACCGGGGAGCTGTTTTTT
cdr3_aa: CASSASGGPNTGELFF

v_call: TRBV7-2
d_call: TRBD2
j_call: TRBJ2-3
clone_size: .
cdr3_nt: TGTGCCAGCAGCCATGGACTAGCGGGAGGGGGAGATACGCAGTATTTT
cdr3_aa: CASSHGLAGGGDTQYF

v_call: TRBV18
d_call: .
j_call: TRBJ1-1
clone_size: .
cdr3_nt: TGTGCCAGCTCACCAAATAAACAGCTGAACACTGAAGCTTTCTTT
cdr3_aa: CASSPNKQLNTEAFF

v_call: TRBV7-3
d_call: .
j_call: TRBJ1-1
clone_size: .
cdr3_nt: TGTGCCAGCAGCTTAGATGCAGGGCGGAACACTGAAGCTTTCTTT
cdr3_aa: CASSLDAGRNTEAFF

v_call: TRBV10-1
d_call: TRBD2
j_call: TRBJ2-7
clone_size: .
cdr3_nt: TGCGCCAGCAGTCCTGGGACTAGCGGGAGCTCCCACGAGCAGTACTTC
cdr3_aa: CASSPGTSGSSHEQYF

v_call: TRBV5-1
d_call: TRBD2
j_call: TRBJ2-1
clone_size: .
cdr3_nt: TGCGCCAGCAGCCCTCTAGCGGGAGGATCCAATGAGCAGTTCTTC
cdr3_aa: CASSPLAGGSNEQFF

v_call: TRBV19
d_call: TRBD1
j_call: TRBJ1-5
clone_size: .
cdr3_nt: TGTGCCAGTATGAGGGGGCAGCCTAATCAGCCCCAGCATTTT
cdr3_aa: CASMRGQPNQPQHF

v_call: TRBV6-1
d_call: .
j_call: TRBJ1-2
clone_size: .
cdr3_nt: TGTGCCACCCATGGTCAGGGAGGCTACACCTTC
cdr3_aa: CATHGQGGYTF

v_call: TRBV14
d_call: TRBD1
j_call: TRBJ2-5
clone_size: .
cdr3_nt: TGTGCCAGCAGCCAGGAGACAGGGAAAGAGACCCAGTACTTC
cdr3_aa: CASSQETGKETQYF

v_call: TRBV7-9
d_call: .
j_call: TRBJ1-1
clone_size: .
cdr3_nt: TGTGCCAGCAGCTCGCGCGGGGGGGAGGCTGAAGCTTTCTTT
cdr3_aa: CASSSRGGEAEAFF

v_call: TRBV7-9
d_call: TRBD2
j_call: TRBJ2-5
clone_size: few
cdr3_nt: TGTGCCAGCAGCTTAAAGGTACTAGCGGGCCGTCAGGAGACCCAGTACTTC
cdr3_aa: CASSLKVLAGRQETQYF

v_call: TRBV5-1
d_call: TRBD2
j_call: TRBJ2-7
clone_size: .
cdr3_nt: TGCGCCAGCAGCTTCGGACTAGCGGAGGTCTACGAGCAGTACTTC
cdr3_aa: CASSFGLAEVYEQYF

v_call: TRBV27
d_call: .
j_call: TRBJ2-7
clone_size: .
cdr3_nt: TGTGCCAGCAGGGGCTTGGTCTCCTACGAGCAGTACTTC
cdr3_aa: CASRGLVSYEQYF

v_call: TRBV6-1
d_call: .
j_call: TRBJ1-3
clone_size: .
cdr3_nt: TGTGCCAGCAGGGGGACGGTCTCTGGAAACACCATATATTTT
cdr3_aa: CASRGTVSGNTIYF

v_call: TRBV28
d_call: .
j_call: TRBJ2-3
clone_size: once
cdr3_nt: TGTGCCAGCAGCGAAGAGAGGGCTCCCTTATCTGGCACAGATACGCAGTATTTT
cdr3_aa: CASSEERAPLSGTDTQYF

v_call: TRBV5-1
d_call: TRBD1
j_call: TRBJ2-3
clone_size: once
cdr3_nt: TGCGCCAGCAGCTTGACAGGGGTCCTTCGCACAGATACGCAGTATTTT
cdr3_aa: CASSLTGVLRTDTQYF

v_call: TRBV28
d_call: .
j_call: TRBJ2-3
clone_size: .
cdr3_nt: TGTGCCAGCAGTTTCAATCCCAGCGGTCCTCTTCCCACAGATACGCAGTATTTT
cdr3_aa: CASSFNPSGPLPTDTQYF

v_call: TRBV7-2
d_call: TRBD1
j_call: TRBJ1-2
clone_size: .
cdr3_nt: TGTGCCAGCAGCGCATACAGGGGAGTGAGCTATGGCTACACCTTC
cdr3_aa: CASSAYRGVSYGYTF

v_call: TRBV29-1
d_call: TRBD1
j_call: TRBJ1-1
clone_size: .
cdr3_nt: TGCAGCGTCCTTACAGGGGGGTACACTGAAGCTTTCTTT
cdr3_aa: CSVLTGGYTEAFF

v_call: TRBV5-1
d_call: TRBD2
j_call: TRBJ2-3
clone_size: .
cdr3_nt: TGCGCCAGCAGCTTGTTAGCGGGAGTGAGCACAGATACGCAGTATTTT
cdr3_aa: CASSLLAGVSTDTQYF

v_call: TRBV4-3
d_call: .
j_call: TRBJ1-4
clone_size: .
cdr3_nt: TGCGCCAGCAGCCACCTGGGGGCGAATGAAAAACTGTTTTTT
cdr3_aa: CASSHLGANEKLFF

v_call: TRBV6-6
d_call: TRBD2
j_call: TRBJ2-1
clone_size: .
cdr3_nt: TGTGCCAGCAGTCGTTCCGGGACTAGCGGGCACAATGAGCAGTTCTTC
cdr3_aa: CASSRSGTSGHNEQFF

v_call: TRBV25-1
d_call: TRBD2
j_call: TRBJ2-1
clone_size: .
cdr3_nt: TGTGCCAGCAGTGAGGGCCGCGGGAGCTCCTACAATGAGCAGTTCTTC
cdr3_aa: CASSEGRGSSYNEQFF

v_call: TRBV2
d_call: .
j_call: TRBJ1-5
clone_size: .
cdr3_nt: TGTGCCAGCAGTGAAGGTTACGGCAATCAGCCCCAGCATTTT
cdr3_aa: CASSEGYGNQPQHF

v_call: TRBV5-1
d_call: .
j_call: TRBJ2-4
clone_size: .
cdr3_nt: TGCGCCAGCAGATCTGCCTTAGGGGGCAAAAACATTCAGTACTTC
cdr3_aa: CASRSALGGKNIQYF

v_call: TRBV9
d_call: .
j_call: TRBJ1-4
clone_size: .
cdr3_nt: TGTGCCAGCAGCGTGATGGGGTATGCTGAAAAACTGTTTTTT
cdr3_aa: CASSVMGYAEKLFF

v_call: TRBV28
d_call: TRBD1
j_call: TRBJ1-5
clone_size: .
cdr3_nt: TGTGCCAGCAGTTTGGAGGGGGCGACTAGCAATCAGCCCCAGCATTTT
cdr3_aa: CASSLEGATSNQPQHF

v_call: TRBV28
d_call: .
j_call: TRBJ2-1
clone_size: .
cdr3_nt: TGTGCCAGCAGTTTCCTTCTGGCGGGGAACTACAATGAGCAGTTCTTC
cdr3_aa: CASSFLLAGNYNEQFF

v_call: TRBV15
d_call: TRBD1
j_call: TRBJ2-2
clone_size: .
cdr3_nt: TGTGCCACCAGCAGAGGCAGGGGGCCAGACACCGGGGAGCTGTTTTTT
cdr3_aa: CATSRGRGPDTGELFF

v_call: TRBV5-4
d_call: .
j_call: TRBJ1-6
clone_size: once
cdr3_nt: TGTGCCAGCAGCTCCTCGGAGTCTGGCAATTCACCCCTCCACTTT
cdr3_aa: CASSSSESGNSPLHF

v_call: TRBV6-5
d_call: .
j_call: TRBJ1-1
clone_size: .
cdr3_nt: TGTGCCAGCAGCCCAGGTGTCAGGGAGACTGAAGCTTTCTTT
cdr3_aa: CASSPGVRETEAFF

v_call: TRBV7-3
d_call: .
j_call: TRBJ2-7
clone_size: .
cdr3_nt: TGTGCCAGCAGCCTGGGGGGGGCTGGCTACGAGCAGTACTTC
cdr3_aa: CASSLGGAGYEQYF

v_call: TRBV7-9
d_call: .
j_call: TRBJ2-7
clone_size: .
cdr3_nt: TGTGCCAGCAGCTTAGCCGGGGGAGGCCCCTACGAGCAGTACTTC
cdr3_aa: CASSLAGGGPYEQYF

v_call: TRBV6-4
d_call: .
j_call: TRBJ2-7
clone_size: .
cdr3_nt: TGTGCCAGCAGCCCTCGAGAGCCTCCTTTCCCCTACGAGCAGTACTTC
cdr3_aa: CASSPREPPFPYEQYF